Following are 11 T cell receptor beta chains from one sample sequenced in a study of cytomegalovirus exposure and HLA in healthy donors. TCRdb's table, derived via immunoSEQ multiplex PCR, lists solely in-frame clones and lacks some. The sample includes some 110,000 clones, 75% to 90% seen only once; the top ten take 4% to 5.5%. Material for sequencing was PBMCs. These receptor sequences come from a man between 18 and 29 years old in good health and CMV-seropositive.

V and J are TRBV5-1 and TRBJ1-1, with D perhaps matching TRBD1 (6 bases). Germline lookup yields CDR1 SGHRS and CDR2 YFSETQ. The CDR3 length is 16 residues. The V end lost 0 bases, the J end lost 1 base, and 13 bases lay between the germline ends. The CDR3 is CASSLGEGQRNTEAFF. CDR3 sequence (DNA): TGCGCCAGCAGCTTGGGAGAGGGACAAAGGAACACTGAAGCTTTCTTT.

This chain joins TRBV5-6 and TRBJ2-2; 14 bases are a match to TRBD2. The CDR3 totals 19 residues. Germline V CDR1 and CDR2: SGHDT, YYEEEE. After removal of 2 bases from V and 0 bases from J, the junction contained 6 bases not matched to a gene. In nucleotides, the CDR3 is TGTGCCAGCAGCTTTGGGACTAGCGGGGGCCCCGCGAACACCGGGGAGCTGTTTTTT. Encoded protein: CASSFGTSGGPANTGELFF.

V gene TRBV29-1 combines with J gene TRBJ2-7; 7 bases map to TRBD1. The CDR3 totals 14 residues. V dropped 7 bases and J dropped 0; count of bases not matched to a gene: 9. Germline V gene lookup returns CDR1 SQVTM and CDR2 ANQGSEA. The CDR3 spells CSALVGTDSYEQYF. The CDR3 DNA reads TGCAGCGCCCTGGTGGGGACAGACTCCTACGAGCAGTACTTC.

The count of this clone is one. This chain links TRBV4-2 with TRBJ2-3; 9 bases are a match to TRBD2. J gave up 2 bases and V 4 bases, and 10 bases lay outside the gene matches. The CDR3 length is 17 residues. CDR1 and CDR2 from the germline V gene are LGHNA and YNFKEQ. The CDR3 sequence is CASSPKIAGVPTDTQYF. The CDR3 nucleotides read TGTGCCAGCAGCCCCAAGATAGCGGGGGTTCCCACAGATACGCAGTATTTT.

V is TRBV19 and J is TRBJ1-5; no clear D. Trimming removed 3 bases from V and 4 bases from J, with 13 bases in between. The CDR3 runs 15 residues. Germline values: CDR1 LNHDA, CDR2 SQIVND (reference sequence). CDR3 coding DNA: TGTGCCAGTAGTATCAGCTGGGGAGGTAATCAGCCCCAGCATTTT. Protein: CASSISWGGNQPQHF.

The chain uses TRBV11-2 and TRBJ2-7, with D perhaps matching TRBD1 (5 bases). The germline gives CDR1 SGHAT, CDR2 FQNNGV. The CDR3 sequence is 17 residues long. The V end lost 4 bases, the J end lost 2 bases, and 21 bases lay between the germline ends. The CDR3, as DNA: TGTGCCAGCAGCTCGCAAAAAGGGGCCCACCTCGCCTACGAGCAGTACTTC. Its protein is CASSSQKGAHLAYEQYF.

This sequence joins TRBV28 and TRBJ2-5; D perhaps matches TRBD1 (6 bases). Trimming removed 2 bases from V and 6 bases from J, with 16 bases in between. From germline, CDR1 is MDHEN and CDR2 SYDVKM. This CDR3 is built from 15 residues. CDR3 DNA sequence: TGTGCCAGCAGTTTACAATCAGGGGATCGGAAGACCCAGTACTTC. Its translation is CASSLQSGDRKTQYF.

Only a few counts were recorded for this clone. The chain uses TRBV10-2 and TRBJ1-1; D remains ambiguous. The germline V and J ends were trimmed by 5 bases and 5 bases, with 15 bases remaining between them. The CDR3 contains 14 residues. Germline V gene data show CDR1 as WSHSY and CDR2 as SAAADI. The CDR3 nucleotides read TGCGCCAGCAGTCGTCATCGGGAAGGGACTGAAGCTTTCTTT. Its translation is CASSRHREGTEAFF.

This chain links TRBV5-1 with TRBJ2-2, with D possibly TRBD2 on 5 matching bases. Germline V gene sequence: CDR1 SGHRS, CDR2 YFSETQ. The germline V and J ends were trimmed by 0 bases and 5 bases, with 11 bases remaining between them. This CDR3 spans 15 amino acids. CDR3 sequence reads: CASSLAFRGTGELFF. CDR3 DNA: TGCGCCAGCAGCTTGGCCTTTAGAGGGACCGGGGAGCTGTTTTTT.

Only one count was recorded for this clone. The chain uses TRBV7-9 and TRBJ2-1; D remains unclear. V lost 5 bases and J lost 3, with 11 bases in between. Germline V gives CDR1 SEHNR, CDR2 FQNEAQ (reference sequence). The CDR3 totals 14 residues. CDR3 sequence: CASSPDIGYNEQFF. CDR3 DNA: TGTGCCAGCAGCCCCGACATCGGCTACAATGAGCAGTTCTTC.

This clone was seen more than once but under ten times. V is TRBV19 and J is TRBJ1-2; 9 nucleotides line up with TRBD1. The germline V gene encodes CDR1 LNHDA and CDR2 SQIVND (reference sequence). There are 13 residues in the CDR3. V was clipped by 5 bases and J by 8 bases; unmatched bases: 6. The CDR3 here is CASSFQGQGGYTF. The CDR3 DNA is TGTGCCAGTAGTTTCCAGGGACAGGGAGGCTACACCTTC.